The T cell receptor (beta chain) under discussion was sequenced for a study of control samples from healthy donors and cancer patients. Germline CDR1 and CDR2: KGHDR and SFDVKD. CDR3 length: 13 amino acids. Trimming stripped 7 bases from V and 7 bases from J, with 13 bases between. Libraries were prepared by immunoSEQ multiplex PCR; TCRdb keeps only in-frame clonotypes and omits some of them. The sample lists 80,000 to 100,000 clones; 80% to 90% were seen once. The receptor was isolated from a man in his thirties or forties in good health. The rearrangement joins TRBV24-1 to TRBJ2-1; possible D gene TRBD1, 5 bases. The sequencing sample was made of blood. The CDR3 reads CATRSPGSNEQFF. In DNA form, the CDR3 reads TGTGCCACCAGGAGCCCAGGGTCGAATGAGCAGTTCTTC.